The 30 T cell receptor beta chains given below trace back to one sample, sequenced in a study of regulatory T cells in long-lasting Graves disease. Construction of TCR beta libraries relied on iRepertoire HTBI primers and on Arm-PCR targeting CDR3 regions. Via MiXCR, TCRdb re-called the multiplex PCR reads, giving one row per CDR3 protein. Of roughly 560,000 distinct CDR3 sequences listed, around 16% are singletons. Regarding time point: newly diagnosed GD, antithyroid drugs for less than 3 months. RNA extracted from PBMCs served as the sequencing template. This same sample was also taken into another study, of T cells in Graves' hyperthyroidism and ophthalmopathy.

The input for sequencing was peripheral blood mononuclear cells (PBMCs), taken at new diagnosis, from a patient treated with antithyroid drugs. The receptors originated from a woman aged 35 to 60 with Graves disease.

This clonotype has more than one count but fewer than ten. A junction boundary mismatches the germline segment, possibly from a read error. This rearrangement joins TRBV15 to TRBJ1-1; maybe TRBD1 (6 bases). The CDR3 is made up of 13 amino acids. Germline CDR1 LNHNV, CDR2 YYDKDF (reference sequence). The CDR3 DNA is TGTGCCACCAGCGGAGACAGGAGCACTGAAGCTTTCTTT. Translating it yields CATSGDRSTEAFF.

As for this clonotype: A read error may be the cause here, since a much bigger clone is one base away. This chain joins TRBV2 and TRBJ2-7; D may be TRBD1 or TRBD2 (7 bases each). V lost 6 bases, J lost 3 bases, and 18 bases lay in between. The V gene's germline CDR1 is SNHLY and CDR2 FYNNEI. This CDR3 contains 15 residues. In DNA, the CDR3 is TGTGCCAGCAGCAGGGGGGGGGCTGCCCGCTACGAGCAGTACTTC. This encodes CASSRGGAARYEQYF.

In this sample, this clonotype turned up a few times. CDR3 nucleotide sequence: TGTGCCAGCAGCCAAGAAGGTGGGACAGGGGGTTCACCCCTCCACTTT. It yields the protein CASSQEGGTGGSPLHF. The gene calls are TRBV14 and TRBJ1-6; 11 bases agree with TRBD1. Germline V CDR1 and CDR2: SGHDN, FVKESK. The CDR3 has 16 residues. V trimming: 0 bases; J trimming: 9 bases; junction bases outside the gene matches: 4. Complete variable domain (other parts from reference TRBV14 and TRBJ1-6): EAGVTQFPSHSVIEKGQTVTLRCDPISGHDNLYWYRRVMGKEIKFLLHFVKESKQDESGMPNNRFLAERTGGTYSTLKVQPAELEDSGVYFCASSQEGGTGGSPLHFGNGTRLTVT.

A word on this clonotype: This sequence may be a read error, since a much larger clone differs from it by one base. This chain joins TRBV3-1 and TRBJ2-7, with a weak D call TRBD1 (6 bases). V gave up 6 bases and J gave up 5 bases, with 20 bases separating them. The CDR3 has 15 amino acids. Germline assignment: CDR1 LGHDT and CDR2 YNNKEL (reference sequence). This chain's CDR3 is CASSLRGFEGDEQYF. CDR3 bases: TGTGCCAGCAGTCTAAGGGGTTTTGAGGGGGACGAGCAGTACTTC.

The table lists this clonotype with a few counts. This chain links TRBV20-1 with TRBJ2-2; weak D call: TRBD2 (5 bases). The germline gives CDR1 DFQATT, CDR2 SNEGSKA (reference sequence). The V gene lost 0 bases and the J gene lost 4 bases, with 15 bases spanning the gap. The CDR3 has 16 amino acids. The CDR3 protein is CSARDATRSFTGELFF. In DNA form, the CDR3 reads TGCAGTGCTAGAGATGCCACTAGGAGTTTCACCGGGGAGCTGTTTTTT.

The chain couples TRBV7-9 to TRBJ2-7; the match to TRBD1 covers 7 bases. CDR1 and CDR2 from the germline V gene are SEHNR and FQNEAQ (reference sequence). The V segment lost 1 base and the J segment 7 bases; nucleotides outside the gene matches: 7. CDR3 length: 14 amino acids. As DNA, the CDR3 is TGTGCCAGCAGCTTAGAAGGGGGCGTGGGTGAGCAGTACTTC. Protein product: CASSLEGGVGEQYF.

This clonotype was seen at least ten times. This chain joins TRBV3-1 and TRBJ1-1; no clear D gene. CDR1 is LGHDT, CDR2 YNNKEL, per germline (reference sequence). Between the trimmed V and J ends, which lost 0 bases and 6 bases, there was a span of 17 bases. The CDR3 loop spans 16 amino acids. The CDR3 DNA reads TGTGCCAGCAGCCAAGAAGGCGGAACAACGTTAGCTGAAGCTTTCTTT. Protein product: CASSQEGGTTLAEAFF.

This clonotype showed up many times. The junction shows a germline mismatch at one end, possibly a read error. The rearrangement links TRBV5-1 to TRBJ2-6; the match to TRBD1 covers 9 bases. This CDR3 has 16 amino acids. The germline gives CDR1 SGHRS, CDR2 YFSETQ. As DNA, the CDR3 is TGTGCCAGCAGCTTGGGACAGGGCTCTGGGGCCAACGTCCTGACTTTC. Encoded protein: CASSLGQGSGANVLTF.

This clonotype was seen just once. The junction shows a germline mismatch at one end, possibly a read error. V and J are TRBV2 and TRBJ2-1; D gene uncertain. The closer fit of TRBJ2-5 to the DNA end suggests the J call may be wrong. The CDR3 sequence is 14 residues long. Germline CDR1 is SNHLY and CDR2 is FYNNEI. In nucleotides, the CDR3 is TGCGCCAGCAGCCAAGACCAGTTCCAAGAGACCCAGTACTTC. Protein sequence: CASSQDQFQETQYF.

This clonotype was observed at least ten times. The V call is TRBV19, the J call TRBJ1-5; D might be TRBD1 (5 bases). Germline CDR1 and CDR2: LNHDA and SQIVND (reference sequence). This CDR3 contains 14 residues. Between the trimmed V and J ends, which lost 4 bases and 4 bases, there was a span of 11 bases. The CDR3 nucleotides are TGTGCCAGTAGTAACCGGGGCCTTAATCAGCCCCAGCATTTT. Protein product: CASSNRGLNQPQHF.

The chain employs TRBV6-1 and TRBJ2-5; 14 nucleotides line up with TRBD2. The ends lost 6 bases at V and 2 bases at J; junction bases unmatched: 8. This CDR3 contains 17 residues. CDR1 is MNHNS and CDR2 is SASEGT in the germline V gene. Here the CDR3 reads CASRGLAGAGGQETQYF. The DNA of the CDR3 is TGTGCCAGCAGGGGACTAGCGGGGGCCGGGGGGCAAGAGACCCAGTACTTC.

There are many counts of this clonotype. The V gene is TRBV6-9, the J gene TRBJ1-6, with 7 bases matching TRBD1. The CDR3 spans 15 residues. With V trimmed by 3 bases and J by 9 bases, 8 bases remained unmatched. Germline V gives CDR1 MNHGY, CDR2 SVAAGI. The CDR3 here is CASSYQDRHSSPLHF. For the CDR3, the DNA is TGTGCCAGCAGTTACCAGGACAGGCACTCTTCACCCCTCCACTTT.

The CDR3 spells CATTGQHNYGYTF. CDR3 sequence (DNA): TGTGCCACTACGGGACAGCATAACTATGGCTACACCTTC. The chain carries TRBV10-3 and TRBJ1-2, with TRBD1 identical over 7 bases. V trimming: 10 bases; J trimming: 1 base; junction bases outside the gene matches: 6. The CDR3 totals 13 residues. The germline V gene encodes CDR1 ENHRY and CDR2 SYGVKD.

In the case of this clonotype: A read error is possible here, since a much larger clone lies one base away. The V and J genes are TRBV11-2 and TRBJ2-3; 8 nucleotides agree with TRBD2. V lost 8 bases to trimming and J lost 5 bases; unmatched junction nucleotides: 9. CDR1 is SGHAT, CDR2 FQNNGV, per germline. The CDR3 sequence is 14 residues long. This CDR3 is CASLVRGDRDTQYF. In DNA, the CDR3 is TGTGCCAGCCTCGTGCGGGGGGACCGAGATACGCAGTATTTT.

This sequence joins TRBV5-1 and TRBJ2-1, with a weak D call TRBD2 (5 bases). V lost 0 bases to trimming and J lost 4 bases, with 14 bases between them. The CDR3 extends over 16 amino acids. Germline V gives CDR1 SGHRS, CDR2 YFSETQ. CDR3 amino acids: CASSLAMGRAYNEQFF. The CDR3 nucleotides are TGCGCCAGCAGCTTGGCCATGGGGAGAGCATACAATGAGCAGTTCTTC.

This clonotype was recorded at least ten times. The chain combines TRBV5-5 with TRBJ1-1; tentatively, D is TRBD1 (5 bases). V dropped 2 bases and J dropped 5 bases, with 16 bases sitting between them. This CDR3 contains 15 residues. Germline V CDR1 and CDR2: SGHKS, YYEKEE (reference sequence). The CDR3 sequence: CASSLNRAGRTEAFF. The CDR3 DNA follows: TGTGCCAGCAGCTTAAATCGGGCAGGGCGGACTGAAGCTTTCTTT.

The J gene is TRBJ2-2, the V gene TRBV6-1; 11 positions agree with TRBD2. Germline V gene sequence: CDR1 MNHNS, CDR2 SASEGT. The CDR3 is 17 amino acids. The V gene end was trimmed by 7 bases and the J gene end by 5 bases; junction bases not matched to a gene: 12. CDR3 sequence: CASTIIAGGPLTGELFF. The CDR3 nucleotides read TGTGCCAGCACCATTATAGCGGGGGGGCCGTTGACCGGGGAGCTGTTTTTT.

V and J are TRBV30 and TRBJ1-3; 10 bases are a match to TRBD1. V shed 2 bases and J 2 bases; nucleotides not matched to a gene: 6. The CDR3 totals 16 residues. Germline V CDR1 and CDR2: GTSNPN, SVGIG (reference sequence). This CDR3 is CAWSRPGQGTGNTIYF. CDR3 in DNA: TGTGCCTGGAGTCGTCCGGGACAGGGGACTGGAAACACCATATATTTT.

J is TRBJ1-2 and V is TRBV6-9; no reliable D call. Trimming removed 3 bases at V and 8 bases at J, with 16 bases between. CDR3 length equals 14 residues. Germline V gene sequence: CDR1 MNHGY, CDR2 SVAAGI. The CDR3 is CASSYGVEVGGYTF. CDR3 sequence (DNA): TGTGCCAGCAGTTACGGTGTGGAAGTGGGGGGCTACACCTTC.

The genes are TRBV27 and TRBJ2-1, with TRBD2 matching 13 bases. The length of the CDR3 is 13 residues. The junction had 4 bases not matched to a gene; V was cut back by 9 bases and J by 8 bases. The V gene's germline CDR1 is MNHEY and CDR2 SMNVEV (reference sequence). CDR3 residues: CASWTSGGYEQFF. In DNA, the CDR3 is TGTGCCAGTTGGACTAGCGGGGGATATGAGCAGTTCTTC.

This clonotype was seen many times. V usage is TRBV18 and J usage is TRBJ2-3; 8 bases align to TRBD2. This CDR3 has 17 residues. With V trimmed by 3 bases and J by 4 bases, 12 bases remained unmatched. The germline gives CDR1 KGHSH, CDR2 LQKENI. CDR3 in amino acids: CASSPYTGGLVADTQYF. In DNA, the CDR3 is TGTGCCAGCTCACCTTATACGGGGGGGCTCGTGGCAGATACGCAGTATTTT. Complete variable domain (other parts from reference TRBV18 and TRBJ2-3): NAGVMQNPRHLVRRRGQEARLRCSPMKGHSHVYWYRQLPEEGLKFMVYLQKENIIDESGMPKERFSAEFPKEGPSILRIQQVVRGDSAAYFCASSPYTGGLVADTQYFGPGTRLTVL.

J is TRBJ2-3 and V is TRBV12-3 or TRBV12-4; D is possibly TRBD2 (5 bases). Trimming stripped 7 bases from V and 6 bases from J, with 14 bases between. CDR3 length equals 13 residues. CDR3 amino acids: CASTLHRRDTQYF. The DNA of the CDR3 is TGTGCCAGCACCCTACATCGGAGGGATACGCAGTATTTT.

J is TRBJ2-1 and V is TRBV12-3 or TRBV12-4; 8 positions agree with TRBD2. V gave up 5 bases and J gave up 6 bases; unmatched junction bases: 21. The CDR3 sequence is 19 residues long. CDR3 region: CASSLNRGGAPRRANEQFF. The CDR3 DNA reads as TGTGCCAGCAGTCTTAACCGGGGGGGGGCCCCCCGTCGGGCCAATGAGCAGTTCTTC.

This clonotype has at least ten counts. This chain's CDR3 is CASSLRFLNTDTQYF. CDR3 nucleotide sequence: TGTGCCAGCAGTTTGCGGTTCCTTAACACAGATACGCAGTATTTT. The chain uses TRBV28 and TRBJ2-3; D gene uncertain. Germline V CDR1 and CDR2: MDHEN, SYDVKM. The CDR3 totals 15 residues. V shed 3 bases and J shed 2 bases, with 12 bases lying between them.

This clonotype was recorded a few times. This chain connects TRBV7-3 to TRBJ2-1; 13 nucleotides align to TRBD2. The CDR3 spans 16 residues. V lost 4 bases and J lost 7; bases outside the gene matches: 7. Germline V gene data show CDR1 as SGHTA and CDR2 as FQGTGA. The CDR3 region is CASSSRTSGGGNEQFF. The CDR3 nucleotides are TGTGCCAGCAGCTCCCGGACTAGCGGGGGAGGAAATGAGCAGTTCTTC.

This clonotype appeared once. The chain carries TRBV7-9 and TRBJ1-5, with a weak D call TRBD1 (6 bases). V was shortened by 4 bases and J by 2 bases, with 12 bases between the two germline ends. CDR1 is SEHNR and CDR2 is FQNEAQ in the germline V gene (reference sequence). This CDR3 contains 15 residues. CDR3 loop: CASSSGELGNQPQHF. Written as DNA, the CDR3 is TGTGCCAGCAGCTCAGGGGAGTTGGGCAATCAGCCCCAGCATTTT.

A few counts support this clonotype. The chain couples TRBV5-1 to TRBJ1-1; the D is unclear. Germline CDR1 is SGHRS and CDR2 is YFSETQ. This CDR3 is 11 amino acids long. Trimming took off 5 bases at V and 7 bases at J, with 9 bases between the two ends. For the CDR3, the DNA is TGCGCCAGCAGACACGATGTTGAAGCTTTCTTT. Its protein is CASRHDVEAFF.

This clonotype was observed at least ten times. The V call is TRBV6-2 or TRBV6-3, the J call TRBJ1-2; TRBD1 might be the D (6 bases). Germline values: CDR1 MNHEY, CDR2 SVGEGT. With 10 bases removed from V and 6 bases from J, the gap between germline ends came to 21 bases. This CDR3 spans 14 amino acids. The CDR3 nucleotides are TGTGCCACCCAGGACACAGGGATCCCGGATGGCTACACCTTC. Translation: CATQDTGIPDGYTF.

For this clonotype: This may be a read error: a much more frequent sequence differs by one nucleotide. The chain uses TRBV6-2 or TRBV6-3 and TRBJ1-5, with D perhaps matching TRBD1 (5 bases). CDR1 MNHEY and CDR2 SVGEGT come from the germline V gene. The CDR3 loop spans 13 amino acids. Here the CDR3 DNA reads TGTGCCAACAGTTACTGGGGGGGGCAGCCCCAGCATTTT. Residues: CANSYWGGQPQHF.

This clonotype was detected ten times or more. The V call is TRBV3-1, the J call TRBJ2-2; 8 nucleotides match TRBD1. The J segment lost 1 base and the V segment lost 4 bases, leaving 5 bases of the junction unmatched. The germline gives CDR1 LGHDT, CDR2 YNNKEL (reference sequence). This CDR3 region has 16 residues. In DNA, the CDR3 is TGTGCCAGCAGCCGCACCGGGACAGGGAACACCGGGGAGCTGTTTTTT. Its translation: CASSRTGTGNTGELFF.